In its sample, the clone carrying this T cell receptor beta chain was seen once. The data originate from a study of blood T cell repertoires in COVID-19. Study summary: There were acute and convalescent COVID-19 samples, and they came from the United States, Italy and Spain.

While infection was still active, Seattle patients were enrolled and then followed longitudinally. In the original analysis: Reference gene primer amplification yielded estimated nucleated cell counts. TCRdb keeps only in-frame clones here, not all; method: immunoSEQ multiplex PCR. Clone size and the V and J calls come from that table; the DNA yielded D and trimming. The sample consists of 200,000 to 250,000 clones, more than 80% of them appearing once. The clonotype originates from a man between 25 and 39 years old with COVID-19, enrolled during active disease. The sequenced sample was peripheral blood.

As DNA, the CDR3 is TGTGCCAGCAGCCAAGATGGACAGAACAGCACAGATACGCAGTATTTT. Amino acid sequence: CASSQDGQNSTDTQYF. This chain connects TRBV3-1 (or the pseudogene TRBV3-2) to TRBJ2-3; D is perhaps TRBD1 (6 bases). CDR1 LGHDT and CDR2 YNNKEL come from the germline V gene (reference sequence). This CDR3 has 16 residues. The V gene lost 0 bases and the J gene lost 0 bases, with 10 bases spanning the gap.